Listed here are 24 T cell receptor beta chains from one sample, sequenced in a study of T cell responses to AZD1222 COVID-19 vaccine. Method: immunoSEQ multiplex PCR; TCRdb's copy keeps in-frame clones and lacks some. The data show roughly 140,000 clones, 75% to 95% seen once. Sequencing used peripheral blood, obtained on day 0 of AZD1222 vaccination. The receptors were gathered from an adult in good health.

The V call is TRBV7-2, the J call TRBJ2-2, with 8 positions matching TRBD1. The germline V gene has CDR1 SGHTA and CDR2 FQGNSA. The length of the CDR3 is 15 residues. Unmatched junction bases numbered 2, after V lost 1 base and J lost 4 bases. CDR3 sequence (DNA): TGTGCCAGCAGCTTAGACAGGGGGACCACCGGGGAGCTGTTTTTT. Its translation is CASSLDRGTTGELFF.

The CDR3 DNA follows: TGTGCCAGCAAGGTGACCGGGAACGAGCAGTACTTC. Its protein is CASKVTGNEQYF. V usage is TRBV7-9 and J usage is TRBJ2-7; maybe TRBD2 (5 bases). Per germline, CDR1 SEHNR and CDR2 FQNEAQ (reference sequence). The length of the CDR3 is 12 residues. V shed 7 bases and J shed 5 bases, with 12 bases lying between them.

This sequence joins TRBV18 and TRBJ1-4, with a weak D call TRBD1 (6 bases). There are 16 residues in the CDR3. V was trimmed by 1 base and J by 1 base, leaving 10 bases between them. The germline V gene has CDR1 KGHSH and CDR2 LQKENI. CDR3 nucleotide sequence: TGTGCCAGCTCACCACGGGGGCTACAAACTAATGAAAAACTGTTTTTT. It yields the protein CASSPRGLQTNEKLFF. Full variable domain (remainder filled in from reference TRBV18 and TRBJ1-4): NAGVMQNPRHLVRRRGQEARLRCSPMKGHSHVYWYRQLPEEGLKFMVYLQKENIIDESGMPKERFSAEFPKEGPSILRIQQVVRGDSAAYFCASSPRGLQTNEKLFFGSGTQLSVL.

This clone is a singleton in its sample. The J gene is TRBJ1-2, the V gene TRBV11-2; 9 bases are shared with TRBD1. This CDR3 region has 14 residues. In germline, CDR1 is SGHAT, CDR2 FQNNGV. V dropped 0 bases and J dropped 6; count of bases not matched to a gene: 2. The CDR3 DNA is TGTGCCAGCAGCTTAGATTGGACAGGGGATGGCTACACCTTC. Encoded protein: CASSLDWTGDGYTF.

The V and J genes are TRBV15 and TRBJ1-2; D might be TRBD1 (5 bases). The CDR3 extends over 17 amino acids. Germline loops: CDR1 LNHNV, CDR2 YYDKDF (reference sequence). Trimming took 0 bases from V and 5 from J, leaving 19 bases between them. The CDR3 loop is CATSRDREAWDDYGYTF. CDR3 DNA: TGTGCCACCAGCAGAGATCGTGAGGCCTGGGACGATTATGGCTACACCTTC.

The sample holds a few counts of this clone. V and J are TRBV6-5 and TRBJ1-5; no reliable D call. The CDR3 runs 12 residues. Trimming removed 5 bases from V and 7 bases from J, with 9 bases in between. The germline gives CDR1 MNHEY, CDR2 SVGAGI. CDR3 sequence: CASSRSDQPQHF. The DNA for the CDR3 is TGTGCCAGCAGTCGAAGTGACCAGCCCCAGCATTTT.

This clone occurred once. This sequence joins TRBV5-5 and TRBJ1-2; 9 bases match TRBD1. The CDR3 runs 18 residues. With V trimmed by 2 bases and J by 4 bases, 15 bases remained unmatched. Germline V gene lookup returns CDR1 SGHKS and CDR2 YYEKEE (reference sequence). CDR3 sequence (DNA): TGTGCCAGCAGCTTAACGACGGGACAGGGCCCTCGAGGCTATGGCTACACCTTC. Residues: CASSLTTGQGPRGYGYTF.

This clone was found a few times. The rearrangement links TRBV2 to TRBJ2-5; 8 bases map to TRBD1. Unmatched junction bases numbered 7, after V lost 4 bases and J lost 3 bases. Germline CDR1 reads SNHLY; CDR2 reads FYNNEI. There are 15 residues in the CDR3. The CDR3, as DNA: TGTGCCAGCAGTGTGACCAGGGGGCAAGAAGAGACCCAGTACTTC. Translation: CASSVTRGQEETQYF.

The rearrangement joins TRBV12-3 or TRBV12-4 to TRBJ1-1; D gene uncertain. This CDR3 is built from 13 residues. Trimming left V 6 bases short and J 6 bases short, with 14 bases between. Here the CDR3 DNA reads TGTGCCAGCAGCCTGCTGGGTCGGGCTGAAGCTTTCTTT. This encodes CASSLLGRAEAFF.

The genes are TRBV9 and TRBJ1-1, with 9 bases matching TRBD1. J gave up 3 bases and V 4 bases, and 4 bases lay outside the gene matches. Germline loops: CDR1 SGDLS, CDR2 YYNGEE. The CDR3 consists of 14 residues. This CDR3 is CASSLGQGDTEAFF. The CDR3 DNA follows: TGTGCCAGCAGCTTGGGACAGGGTGACACTGAAGCTTTCTTT.

CDR3 sequence: CASSIAGQSTGELFF. In DNA, the CDR3 is TGTGCCAGTAGTATCGCGGGACAGAGCACCGGGGAGCTGTTTTTT. V usage is TRBV19 and J usage is TRBJ2-2, with D possibly TRBD1 on 7 matching bases. Germline V lookup: CDR1 LNHDA, CDR2 SQIVND (reference sequence). This CDR3 is 15 amino acids long. V lost 3 bases, J lost 4 bases, and 12 bases lay in between. Full variable domain (remainder filled in from reference TRBV19 and TRBJ2-2): DGGITQSPKYLFRKEGQNVTLSCEQNLNHDAMYWYRQDPGQGLRLIYYSQIVNDFQKGDIAEGYSVSREKKESFPLTVTSAQKNPTAFYLCASSIAGQSTGELFFGEGSRLTVL.

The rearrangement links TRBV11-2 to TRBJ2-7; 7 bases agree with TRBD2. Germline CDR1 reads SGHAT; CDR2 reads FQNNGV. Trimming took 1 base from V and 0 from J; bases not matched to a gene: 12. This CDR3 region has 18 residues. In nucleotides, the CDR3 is TGTGCCAGCAGCTTAGCAGGTGAGGGGAGGGCCCCCTCCTACGAGCAGTACTTC. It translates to CASSLAGEGRAPSYEQYF.

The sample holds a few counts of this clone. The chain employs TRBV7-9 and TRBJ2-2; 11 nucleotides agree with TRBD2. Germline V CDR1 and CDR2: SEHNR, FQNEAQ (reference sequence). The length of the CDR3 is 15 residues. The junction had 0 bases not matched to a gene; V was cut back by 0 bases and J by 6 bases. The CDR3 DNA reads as TGTGCCAGCAGCTTAGCACTAGCGGGGGCCGGGGAGCTGTTTTTT. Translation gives CASSLALAGAGELFF.

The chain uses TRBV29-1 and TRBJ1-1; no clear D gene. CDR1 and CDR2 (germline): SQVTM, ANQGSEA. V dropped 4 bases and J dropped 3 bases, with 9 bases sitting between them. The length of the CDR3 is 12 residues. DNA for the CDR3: TGCAGCGTTGGCCGGGATCACACTGAAGCTTTCTTT. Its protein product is CSVGRDHTEAFF. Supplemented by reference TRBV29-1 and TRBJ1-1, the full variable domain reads SAVISQKPSRDICQRGTSLTIQCQVDSQVTMMFWYRQQPGQSLTLIATANQGSEATYESGFVIDKFPISRPNLTFSTLTVSNMSPEDSSIYLCSVGRDHTEAFFGQGTRLTVV.

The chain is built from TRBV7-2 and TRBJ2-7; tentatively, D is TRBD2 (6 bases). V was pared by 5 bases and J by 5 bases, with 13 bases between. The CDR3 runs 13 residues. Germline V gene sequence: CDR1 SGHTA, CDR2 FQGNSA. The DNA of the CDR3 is TGTGCCAGCAGCCCGGGAGTCACAAACGAGCAGTACTTC. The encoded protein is CASSPGVTNEQYF.

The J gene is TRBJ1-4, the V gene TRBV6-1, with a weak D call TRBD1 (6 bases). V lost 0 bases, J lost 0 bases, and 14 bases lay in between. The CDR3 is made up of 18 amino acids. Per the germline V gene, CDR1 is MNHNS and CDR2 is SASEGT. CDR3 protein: CASSEAIPGGATNEKLFF. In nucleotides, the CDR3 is TGTGCCAGCAGTGAAGCCATCCCGGGGGGCGCAACTAATGAAAAACTGTTTTTT.

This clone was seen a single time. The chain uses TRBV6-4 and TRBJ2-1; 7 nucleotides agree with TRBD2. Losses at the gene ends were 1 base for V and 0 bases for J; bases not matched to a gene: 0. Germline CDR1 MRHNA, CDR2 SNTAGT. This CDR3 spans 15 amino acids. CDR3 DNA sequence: TGTGCCAGCAGTGACTTAGCGGGCTCCTACAATGAGCAGTTCTTC. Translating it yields CASSDLAGSYNEQFF.

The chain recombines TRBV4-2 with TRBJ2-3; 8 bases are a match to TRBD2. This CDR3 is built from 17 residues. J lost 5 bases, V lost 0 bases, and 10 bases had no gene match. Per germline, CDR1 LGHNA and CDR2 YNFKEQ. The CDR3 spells CASSQDSWTSPGDTQYF. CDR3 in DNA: TGTGCCAGCAGCCAAGATTCCTGGACTAGCCCCGGAGATACGCAGTATTTT.

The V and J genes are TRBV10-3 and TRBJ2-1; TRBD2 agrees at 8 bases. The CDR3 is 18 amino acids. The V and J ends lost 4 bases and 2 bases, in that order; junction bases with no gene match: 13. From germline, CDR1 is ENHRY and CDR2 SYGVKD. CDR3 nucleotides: TGTGCCATCAGTGGCCAAACTAGCGGTCCGGGCACCTACAATGAGCAGTTCTTC. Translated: CAISGQTSGPGTYNEQFF.

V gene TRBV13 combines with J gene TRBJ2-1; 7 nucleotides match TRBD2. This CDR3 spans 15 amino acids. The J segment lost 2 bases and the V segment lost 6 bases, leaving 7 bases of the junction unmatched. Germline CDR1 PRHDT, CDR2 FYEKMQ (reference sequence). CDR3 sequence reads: CASRLSGVAYNEQFF. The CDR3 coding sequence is TGTGCCAGCAGGTTAAGCGGGGTCGCCTACAATGAGCAGTTCTTC.

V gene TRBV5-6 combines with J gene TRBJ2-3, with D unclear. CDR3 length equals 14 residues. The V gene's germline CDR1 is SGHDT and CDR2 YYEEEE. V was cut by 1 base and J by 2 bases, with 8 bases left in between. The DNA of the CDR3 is TGTGCCAGCAGCTTGATGGCGTTCACAGATACGCAGTATTTT. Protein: CASSLMAFTDTQYF.

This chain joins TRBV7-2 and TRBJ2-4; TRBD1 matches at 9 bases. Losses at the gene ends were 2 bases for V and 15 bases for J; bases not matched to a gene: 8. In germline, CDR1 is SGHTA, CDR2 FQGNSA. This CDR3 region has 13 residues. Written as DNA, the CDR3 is TGTGCCAGCAGCTTAAACTCGGGACAGGGTCCGTACTTC. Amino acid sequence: CASSLNSGQGPYF. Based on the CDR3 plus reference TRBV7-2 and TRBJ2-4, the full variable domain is GAGVSQSPSNKVTEKGKDVELRCDPISGHTALYWYRQSLGQGLEFLIYFQGNSAPDKSGLPSDRFSAERTGGSVSTLTIQRTQQEDSAVYLCASSLNSGQGPYFGAGTRLSVL.

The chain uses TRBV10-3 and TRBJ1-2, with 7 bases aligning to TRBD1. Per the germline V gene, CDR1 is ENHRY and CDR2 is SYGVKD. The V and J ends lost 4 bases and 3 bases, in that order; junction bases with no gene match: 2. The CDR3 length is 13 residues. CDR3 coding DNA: TGTGCCATCAGTGGACAGGGTTACTATGGCTACACCTTC. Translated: CAISGQGYYGYTF.

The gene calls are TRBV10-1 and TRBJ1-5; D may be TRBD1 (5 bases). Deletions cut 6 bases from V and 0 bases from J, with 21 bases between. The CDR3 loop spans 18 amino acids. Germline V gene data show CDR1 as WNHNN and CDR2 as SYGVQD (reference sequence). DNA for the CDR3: TGCGCCAGCAGACCTGAACCGGGACTCGGATATAGCAATCAGCCCCAGCATTTT. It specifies CASRPEPGLGYSNQPQHF.